This T cell receptor (beta chain) was retrieved from a study of blood T cell repertoires in COVID-19. Study overall: Samples representing acute and convalescent COVID-19 were sourced from the United States, Italy and Spain. The analysed material was cDNA or gDNA that came from T cells, B-cell-depleted T cells, or PBMCs.

Authors' methods: Scientists estimated how many nucleated cells there were by amplifying reference gene primers. Data came from immunoSEQ multiplex PCR; TCRdb stores just in-frame clones and leaves some out. The V and J calls and clone size were taken over from that table, and D and trimming were inferred from the DNA. The sample records hundreds of thousands of clones, about 88% being singletons. Those enrolled in Seattle joined during active infection and were followed longitudinally afterward. This clone was seen a few times. The CDR3 totals 12 residues. The V gene's germline CDR1 is SGHRS and CDR2 YFSETQ. V was pared by 7 bases and J by 6 bases, with 6 bases of the junction left unmatched.

The sequence came from a man younger than 30 with COVID-19, enrolled during active disease. This sequence joins TRBV5-1 and TRBJ1-1, with 7 bases matching TRBD1. The sequencing sample was made of peripheral blood. The CDR3 coding sequence is TGCGCCAGCGGAGGGACAGCTCCTGAAGCTTTCTTT. Translation: CASGGTAPEAFF.